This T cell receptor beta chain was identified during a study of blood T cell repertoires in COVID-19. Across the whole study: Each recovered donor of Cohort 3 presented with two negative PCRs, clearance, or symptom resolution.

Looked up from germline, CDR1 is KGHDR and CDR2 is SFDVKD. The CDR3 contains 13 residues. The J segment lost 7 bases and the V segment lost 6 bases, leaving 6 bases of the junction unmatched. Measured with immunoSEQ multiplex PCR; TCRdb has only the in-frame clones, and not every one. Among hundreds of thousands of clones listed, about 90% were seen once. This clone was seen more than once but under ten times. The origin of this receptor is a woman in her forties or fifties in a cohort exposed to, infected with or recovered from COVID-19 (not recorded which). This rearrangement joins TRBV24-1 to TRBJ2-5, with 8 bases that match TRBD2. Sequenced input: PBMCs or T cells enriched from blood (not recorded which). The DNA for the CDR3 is TGTGCCACCAGTAATTCGGGAGGGACGACCCAGTACTTC. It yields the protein CATSNSGGTTQYF.